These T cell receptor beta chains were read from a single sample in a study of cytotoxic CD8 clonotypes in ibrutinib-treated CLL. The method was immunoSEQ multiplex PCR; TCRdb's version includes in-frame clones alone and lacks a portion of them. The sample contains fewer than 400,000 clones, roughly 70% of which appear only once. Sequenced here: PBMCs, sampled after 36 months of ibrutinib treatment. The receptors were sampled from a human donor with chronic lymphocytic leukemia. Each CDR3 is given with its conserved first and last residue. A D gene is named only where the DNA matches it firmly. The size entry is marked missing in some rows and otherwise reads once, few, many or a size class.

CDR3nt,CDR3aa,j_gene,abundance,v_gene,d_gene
TGTGCCAGCAGCGAAAAAGGACAGGGTGCCAATCAGCCCCAGCATTTT,CASSEKGQGANQPQHF,TRBJ1-5,-,TRBV7-6,TRBD1
TGCGCCAGCAGCCTGAGTACTCAGGGAAATCAGCCCCAGCATTTT,CASSLSTQGNQPQHF,TRBJ1-5,few,TRBV4-1,-
TGTGCCAGCAGCTTCTTAACTAGCGACGTCAATGAGCAGTTCTTC,CASSFLTSDVNEQFF,TRBJ2-1,-,TRBV5-4,TRBD2
TGTGCCACCAGCATCCTTGGGAGCTACGAGCAGTACTTC,CATSILGSYEQYF,TRBJ2-7,once,TRBV15,-
TGTGCCAGCAAGGAGGGGCTGGGGCGGACCTTC,CASKEGLGRTF,TRBJ1-2,-,TRBV28,-
TGTGCCAGCAGTGAAGACTCGCAGTTCTTC,CASSEDSQFF,TRBJ2-1,-,TRBV6-5,-
TGTGCCAGCAGCTTGGTGGGTGGGAATCAGCCCCAGCATTTT,CASSLVGGNQPQHF,TRBJ1-5,few,TRBV5-5,-
TGTGCCACCAGCAGAGTTCTGGGCATGAACACTGAAGCTTTCTTT,CATSRVLGMNTEAFF,TRBJ1-1,-,TRBV15,-
TGTGCCAGCAGTTTGGGACAGAAAAAAGAGACCCAGTACTTC,CASSLGQKKETQYF,TRBJ2-5,-,TRBV25-1,TRBD1
TGTGCCAGCAGCCCTCTGGGGTCCGCGAACACCGGGGAGCTGTTTTTT,CASSPLGSANTGELFF,TRBJ2-2,few,TRBV9,-
TGTGCCAGCAGTGAAGGCGAGTTTTCCTACAATGAGCAGTTCTTC,CASSEGEFSYNEQFF,TRBJ2-1,-,TRBV2,-
TGTGCCAGCGCCCGCCTAGCGGGGGGCACAGATACGCAGTATTTT,CASARLAGGTDTQYF,TRBJ2-3,-,TRBV2,TRBD2
TGTGCCAGCAGTACCCGGGACAGGGAGGCCCAGTACTTC,CASSTRDREAQYF,TRBJ2-5,-,TRBV2,TRBD1
TGCAGTACCCTTGGGAACCGGGAAGCTTTCTTT,CSTLGNREAFF,TRBJ1-1,few,TRBV20-1,-
TGTGCCACCGTCCCCGGGACTAGCATCACAGATACGCAGTATTTT,CATVPGTSITDTQYF,TRBJ2-3,-,TRBV19,TRBD2
TGTGCCAGCAGCAAAACCGGAGAGAACACCATATATTTT,CASSKTGENTIYF,TRBJ1-3,few,TRBV21-1,-
TGTGCCAGCAGTTTAGCTCTCGGTGACTCTGGGGCCAACGTCCTGACTTTC,CASSLALGDSGANVLTF,TRBJ2-6,-,TRBV28,-
TGTGCCAGTAGCCGACAGGGCCACTTGAACACTGAAGCTTTCTTT,CASSRQGHLNTEAFF,TRBJ1-1,-,TRBV19,TRBD1
TGCAGCGTTGCTACTGTCTATTCCTACGAGCAGTACTTC,CSVATVYSYEQYF,TRBJ2-7,-,TRBV29-1,-
TGTGCCAGCAGTGAAGGTCAGCGGGACACAGATACGCAGTATTTT,CASSEGQRDTDTQYF,TRBJ2-3,-,TRBV6-1,TRBD2
TGCAGCGTTAAAAGGACAGGGAAGGATGAGACCCAGTACTTC,CSVKRTGKDETQYF,TRBJ2-5,once,TRBV29-1,TRBD1
TGCGCCAGCAGCTTGGGGGGAGGACTAGCGGGCAATGAGCAGTTCTTC,CASSLGGGLAGNEQFF,TRBJ2-1,-,TRBV5-1,TRBD2
TGTGCCAGCAGCCCGACTTCCCCAGATACGCAGTATTTT,CASSPTSPDTQYF,TRBJ2-3,-,TRBV11-2,-
TGTGCCAGCAGCTTCGGTCCGGACAGGGCTCCTGGAAACACCATATATTTT,CASSFGPDRAPGNTIYF,TRBJ1-3,-,TRBV11-3,TRBD1
TGCGCCAGCAGCCAAGACGGCACAGGGTTCGATCAGCCCCAGCATTTT,CASSQDGTGFDQPQHF,TRBJ1-5,-,TRBV4-1,-
TGTGCCACCAGCAGAGCCCCCGGGCAGGGAGGACCCTACGAGCAGTACTTC,CATSRAPGQGGPYEQYF,TRBJ2-7,-,TRBV15,-
TGTGCCAGCACCCCCGAAGCGGGCTATGGCTACACCTTC,CASTPEAGYGYTF,TRBJ1-2,-,TRBV5-6,-
TGTGCCAGCAGCCCCTCGGGGGGCCAGTTCTTC,CASSPSGGQFF,TRBJ2-1,-,TRBV7-2,-
TGTGCCAGCAGCTTACGTTCTGGCTCACCCCTCCACTTT,CASSLRSGSPLHF,TRBJ1-6,once,TRBV11-3,-
TGTGCCAGCAGCTCCCCCAGGGGGCTGCAGACCCAGTACTTC,CASSSPRGLQTQYF,TRBJ2-5,-,TRBV7-6,TRBD1
TGTGCCAGCAATGGACGATCCTACGAGCAGTACTTC,CASNGRSYEQYF,TRBJ2-7,-,TRBV6-4,-
TGTGCCAGTACCCTTGGGCAGGGGGGTGCCTTAATTAATGAGCAGTTCTTC,CASTLGQGGALINEQFF,TRBJ2-1,-,TRBV19,-
TGTGCCAGCTCGCCCGGACTAGCGGTCACCGGGGAGCTGTTTTTT,CASSPGLAVTGELFF,TRBJ2-2,-,TRBV18,TRBD2
TGTGCCAGTTCCCCGGGCCTTGAGCAGTTCTTC,CASSPGLEQFF,TRBJ2-1,-,TRBV19,-
TGTGCCAGCAGCCAATATAGCGGGAGGAACAATGAGCAGTTCTTC,CASSQYSGRNNEQFF,TRBJ2-1,once,TRBV14,TRBD2
TGTGCCAGCGGAGACTTGAGTGAAAAACTGTTTTTT,CASGDLSEKLFF,TRBJ1-4,-,TRBV9,-
TGTGCCAGCAGCTTACAGCCGGAATCCTACGAGCAGTACTTC,CASSLQPESYEQYF,TRBJ2-7,-,TRBV7-2,-
TGTGCCAGCAGCCCCCGAGGACGCCGCGAGCAGTACTTC,CASSPRGRREQYF,TRBJ2-7,few,TRBV5-8,-
TGTGCCAGCAGGAGACAGCTCCCCTACGAGCAGTACTTC,CASRRQLPYEQYF,TRBJ2-7,-,TRBV6-1,-
TGTGCCACCAGCAGACGCGGAGGTTTCTCCTACGAGCAGTACTTC,CATSRRGGFSYEQYF,TRBJ2-7,-,TRBV15,-
TGCGCCAGCAGCTTCGTCACGGGGGCTGAAGCTTTCTTT,CASSFVTGAEAFF,TRBJ1-1,-,TRBV4-1,-
TGCGCCAGCACCTCCATGGACTTCACAGATACGCAGTATTTT,CASTSMDFTDTQYF,TRBJ2-3,-,TRBV5-1,-
TGTGCCATCACCACGGGACCCAGCACAGATACGCAGTATTTT,CAITTGPSTDTQYF,TRBJ2-3,-,TRBV10-3,-
TGTGCCAGCAGCTTAATTTCAGCGGGGGAGCAGTACTTC,CASSLISAGEQYF,TRBJ2-7,-,TRBV11-1,TRBD2
TGCAGTGCCAAATCCCTTGGGGGGCAGTACTTC,CSAKSLGGQYF,TRBJ2-7,-,TRBV20-1,-
TGTGCCAGCTCCCTGGAGAGTTGGGCCTCTGGAAACACCATATATTTT,CASSLESWASGNTIYF,TRBJ1-3,-,TRBV18,-
TGTGCCAGCAGCTTAGCCCTGAGCGGGGGGGCCCCTGGGGAGCTGTTTTTT,CASSLALSGGAPGELFF,TRBJ2-2,once,TRBV7-6,TRBD2
TGCGCCAGCAGACTACCGGGGGACGCCATCTATGGCTACACCTTC,CASRLPGDAIYGYTF,TRBJ1-2,-,TRBV5-1,-
TGCGCCAGCAGACACACGGGACAGGGGACGAACACTGAAGCTTTCTTT,CASRHTGQGTNTEAFF,TRBJ1-1,-,TRBV4-1,TRBD1
TGCGCCAGCAGCCCCAGGGTTTCCTATGGCTACACCTTC,CASSPRVSYGYTF,TRBJ1-2,-,TRBV5-1,-
TGTGCCAGCAGGCCGTCCGGGACGAGCAATCAGCCCCAGCATTTT,CASRPSGTSNQPQHF,TRBJ1-5,-,TRBV6-5,-
TGTGCCAGCAGCTTAGGTTCACGGACAACCAACACTGAAGCTTTCTTT,CASSLGSRTTNTEAFF,TRBJ1-1,-,TRBV11-2,-
TGTGCCAGCAGTCCGCCCGGGATCGCGGATGAGCAGTTCTTC,CASSPPGIADEQFF,TRBJ2-1,-,TRBV28,-
TGTGCCAGCAGCGGGGACGGTATTAACGAGCAGTACTTC,CASSGDGINEQYF,TRBJ2-7,-,TRBV2,-
TGTGCTAGTGGTTTGGTAAGTACTGGGGAGAGCTACGAGCAGTACTTC,CASGLVSTGESYEQYF,TRBJ2-7,-,TRBV12-5,-
TGTGCCAGCAGCCTATCCCAGGGGGGTGAGCAGTTCTTC,CASSLSQGGEQFF,TRBJ2-1,-,TRBV7-3,-
TGTGCCAGCAGCACCCGGGGGACTAGCGGAGACGAGCAGTACTTC,CASSTRGTSGDEQYF,TRBJ2-7,-,TRBV7-9,TRBD2
TGCGCCAGCAGCCAAGACGCACTAGTCCTCACAGATACGCAGTATTTT,CASSQDALVLTDTQYF,TRBJ2-3,-,TRBV4-3,-
TGTGCCAGCAGCTATATTGGGACGTGGGAAGGTGGCTACACCTTC,CASSYIGTWEGGYTF,TRBJ1-2,-,TRBV12-1,-